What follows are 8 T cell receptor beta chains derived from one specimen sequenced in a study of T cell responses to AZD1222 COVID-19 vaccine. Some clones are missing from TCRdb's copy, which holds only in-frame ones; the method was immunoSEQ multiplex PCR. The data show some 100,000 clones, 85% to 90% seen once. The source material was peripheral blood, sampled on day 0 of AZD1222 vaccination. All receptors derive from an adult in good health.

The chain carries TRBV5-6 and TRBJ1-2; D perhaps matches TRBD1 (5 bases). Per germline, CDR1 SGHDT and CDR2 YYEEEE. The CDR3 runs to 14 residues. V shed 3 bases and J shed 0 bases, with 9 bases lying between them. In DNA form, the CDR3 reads TGTGCCAGCAGCTGGGACCGAACTAACTATGGCTACACCTTC. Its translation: CASSWDRTNYGYTF. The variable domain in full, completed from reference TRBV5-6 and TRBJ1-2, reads DAGVTQSPTHLIKTRGQQVTLRCSPKSGHDTVSWYQQALGQGPQFIFQYYEEEERQRGNFPDRFSGHQFPNYSSELNVNALLLGDSALYLCASSWDRTNYGYTFGSGTRLTVV.

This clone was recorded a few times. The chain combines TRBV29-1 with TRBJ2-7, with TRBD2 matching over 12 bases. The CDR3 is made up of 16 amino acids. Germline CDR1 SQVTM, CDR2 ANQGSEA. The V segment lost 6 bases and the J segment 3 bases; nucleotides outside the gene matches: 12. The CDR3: CSVRTSGMDVFYEQYF. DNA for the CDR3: TGCAGCGTAAGGACTAGCGGGATGGATGTTTTCTACGAGCAGTACTTC.

CDR3 residues: CASSEQGADGYTF. CDR3 coding DNA: TGTGCCAGCAGTGAACAGGGGGCAGATGGCTACACCTTC. This chain connects TRBV6-1 to TRBJ1-2; 8 nucleotides match TRBD1. The ends lost 2 bases at V and 6 bases at J; junction bases unmatched: 2. CDR1 and CDR2 (germline): MNHNS, SASEGT. This CDR3 has 13 amino acids.

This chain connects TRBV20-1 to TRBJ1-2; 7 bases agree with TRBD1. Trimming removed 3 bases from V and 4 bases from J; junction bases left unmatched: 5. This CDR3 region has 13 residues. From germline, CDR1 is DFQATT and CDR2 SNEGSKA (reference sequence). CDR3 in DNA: TGCAGTGCTAGTTGGGACAGATCCTATGGCTACACCTTC. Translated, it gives CSASWDRSYGYTF.

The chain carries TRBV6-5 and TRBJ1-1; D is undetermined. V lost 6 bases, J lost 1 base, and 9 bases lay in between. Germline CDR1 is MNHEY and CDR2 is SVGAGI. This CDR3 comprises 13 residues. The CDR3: CASSPSGNTEAFF. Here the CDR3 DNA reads TGTGCCAGCAGCCCATCAGGGAACACTGAAGCTTTCTTT.

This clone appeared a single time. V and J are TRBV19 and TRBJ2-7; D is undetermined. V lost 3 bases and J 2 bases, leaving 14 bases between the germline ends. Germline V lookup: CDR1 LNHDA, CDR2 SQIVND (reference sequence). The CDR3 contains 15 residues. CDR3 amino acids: CASSMGYLPTYEQYF. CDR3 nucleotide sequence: TGTGCCAGTAGTATGGGGTACCTCCCCACCTACGAGCAGTACTTC.

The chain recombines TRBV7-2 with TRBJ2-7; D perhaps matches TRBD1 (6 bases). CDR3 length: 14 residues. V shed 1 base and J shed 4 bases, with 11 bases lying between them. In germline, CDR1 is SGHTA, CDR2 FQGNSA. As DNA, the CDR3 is TGTGCCAGCAGCTTAGAACAGGGTGTTTACGAGCAGTACTTC. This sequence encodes CASSLEQGVYEQYF.

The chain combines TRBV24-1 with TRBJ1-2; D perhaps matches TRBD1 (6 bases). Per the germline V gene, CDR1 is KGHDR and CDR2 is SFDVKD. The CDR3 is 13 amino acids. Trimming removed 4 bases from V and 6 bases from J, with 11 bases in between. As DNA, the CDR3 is TGTGCCACCAGTGACTTTACAGGGAATGGCTACACCTTC. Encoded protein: CATSDFTGNGYTF.